The sequence of this TCR beta chain was determined in a study of blood T cell repertoires in COVID-19. As for the study in general: T cells, B-cell-depleted T cells, or PBMCs provided the cDNA or gDNA that served as material.

There are 16 residues in the CDR3. CDR1 and CDR2 (germline): SGHTA, FQGNSA. V dropped 0 bases and J dropped 0; count of bases not matched to a gene: 2. Libraries were prepared by immunoSEQ multiplex PCR; TCRdb keeps only in-frame clonotypes and omits some of them. The sample has some 530,000 clones, 70% to 90% seen once; the top ten hold more than 3%. This clonotype originated in a human donor in a cohort sampled during active COVID-19. The rearrangement links TRBV7-2 to TRBJ2-3, with 8 bases that match TRBD2. Sequences were obtained from peripheral blood. The CDR3 DNA is TGTGCCAGCAGCTTAGCGCTAGCGGGTAGCACAGATACGCAGTATTTT. This encodes CASSLALAGSTDTQYF.